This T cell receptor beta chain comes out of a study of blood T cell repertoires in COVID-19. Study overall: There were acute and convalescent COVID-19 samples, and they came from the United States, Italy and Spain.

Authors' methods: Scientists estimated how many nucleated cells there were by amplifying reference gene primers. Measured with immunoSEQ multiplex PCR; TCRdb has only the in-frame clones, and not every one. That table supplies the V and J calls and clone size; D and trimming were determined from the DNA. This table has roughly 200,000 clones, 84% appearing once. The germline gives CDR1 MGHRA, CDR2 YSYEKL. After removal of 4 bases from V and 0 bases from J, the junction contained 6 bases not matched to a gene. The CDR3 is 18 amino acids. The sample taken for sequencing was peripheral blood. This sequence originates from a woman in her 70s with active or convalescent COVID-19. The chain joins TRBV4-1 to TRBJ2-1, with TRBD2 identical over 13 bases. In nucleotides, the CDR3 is TGCGCCAGCAGCCGCTCACTAGCGGGGGGGAGCTCCTACAATGAGCAGTTCTTC. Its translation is CASSRSLAGGSSYNEQFF.